The rows below give T cell receptor beta chains drawn from one sample of a study of T cell repertoires in cytomegalovirus infection. No cognate antigen is known for these TCRs. TCRdb independently ran MiXCR on the reads; one entry per CDR3 protein. The sample lists around 800,000 distinct CDR3 sequences, 32% seen once, with over 10% in the top ten. The specimen comprised cultured CD8+ T cells from PBMCs, sampled from culture after CMV antigen stimulation. These receptors all come from a human donor in good health (CMV status not recorded). Some clones in this sample may be carry-over from other donors' samples. Each CDR3 is given with its conserved first and last residue. The D gene is left open where the match is weak. Clone sizes are given selectively: once, few, many, or a class where the clone is expanded.

CDR3aa	CDR3nt	abundance	v_gene	d_gene	j_gene
CASSAVRQDSYNEQFF	TGTGCCAGCAGCGCCGTTCGACAGGATTCCTACAATGAGCAGTTCTTC	-	TRBV6-2/TRBV6-3	-	TRBJ2-1
CASSQDGALGNEQFF	TGTGCCAGCAGCCAAGATGGGGCACTGGGGAATGAGCAGTTCTTC	-	TRBV4-2	-	TRBJ2-1
CATSRDRADYGYTF	TGTGCCACCAGCAGAGACAGGGCGGACTATGGCTACACCTTC	-	TRBV15	-	TRBJ1-2
CASSKAGELFF	TGTGCCAGCAGTAAGGCCGGGGAGCTGTTTTTT	-	TRBV27	-	TRBJ2-2
CSASEWTSDTEAFF	TGCAGTGCTAGTGAGTGGACATCAGACACTGAAGCTTTCTTT	-	TRBV20-1	-	TRBJ1-1
CASPDNPDHQETQYF	TGTGCCAGTCCGGACAACCCAGACCACCAAGAGACCCAGTACTTC	-	TRBV19	-	TRBJ2-5
CASSQEGQSGETQYF	TGTGCCAGCAGCCAAGAAGGCCAAAGCGGAGAGACCCAGTACTTC	-	TRBV4-2	-	TRBJ2-5
CASSLFGDRAQETQYF	TGTGCCAGCAGTTTATTCGGAGACAGGGCCCAAGAGACCCAGTACTTC	few	TRBV27	TRBD1	TRBJ2-5
CSARDARNNYGYTF	TGCAGTGCTAGAGACGCGAGAAATAACTATGGCTACACCTTC	few	TRBV20-1	-	TRBJ1-2
CASSLQGIVTEAFF	TGTGCCAGTAGCCTACAGGGGATTGTGACTGAAGCTTTCTTT	few	TRBV19	TRBD1	TRBJ1-1
CASSIRTGAYGYTF	TGTGCCAGCAGTATCCGGACAGGGGCCTATGGCTACACCTTC	-	TRBV6-2/TRBV6-3	TRBD1	TRBJ1-2
CASSWGSGGAGGYNEQFF	TGTGCCAGCAGCTGGGGTAGCGGGGGGGCGGGGGGATACAATGAGCAGTTCTTC	few	TRBV11-2	TRBD2	TRBJ2-1
CASSLGWGGQSNQPQHF	TGTGCCAGCAGCTTAGGGTGGGGAGGCCAAAGTAATCAGCCCCAGCATTTT	many	TRBV7-6	-	TRBJ1-5